A selection of T cell receptor beta chains follows, all from one sample in a study of cytomegalovirus exposure and HLA in healthy donors. Data came from immunoSEQ multiplex PCR; TCRdb stores just in-frame clones and leaves some out. Listed are more than 90,000 clones; roughly 3.5% falls within the top ten. The specimen was PBMCs. These TCRs come from a man aged 30-40 years in good health and CMV-seronegative. Both conserved end residues are part of each CDR3. A D gene is named only where the DNA matches it firmly.

V gene	D gene	J gene	CDR3 DNA	CDR3 protein
TRBV2	NA	TRBJ2-5	TGTGCCAGCAGTGGCGTTTGGGAGGGGGAAGAGACCCAGTACTTC	CASSGVWEGEETQYF
TRBV5-4	TRBD1	TRBJ1-6	TGTGCCAGCAGCTCAGGACAGGTTAATAATTCACCCCTCCACTTT	CASSSGQVNNSPLHF
TRBV5-4	NA	TRBJ1-2	TGTGCCAGCAGCTTAGGACAGAGCTCCAGTGGCTACACCTTC	CASSLGQSSSGYTF
TRBV2	TRBD2	TRBJ2-5	TGTGCCAGCACCAGACTAGCGGGGGCGGAAGAGACCCAGTACTTC	CASTRLAGAEETQYF
TRBV6-5	TRBD1	TRBJ1-6	TGTGCCAGCAGTTACAACTCGCAGGGGGCGGAATCACCTCTCCACTTT	CASSYNSQGAESPLHF
TRBV6-8	TRBD1	TRBJ2-7	TGTGCCAGCAGTTACCCTCGGGACAGCCCCTACGAGCAGTACTTC	CASSYPRDSPYEQYF
TRBV6-5	NA	TRBJ2-6	TGTGCCAGCAGTGGACAGTCACACGGGGCCAACGTCCTGACTTTC	CASSGQSHGANVLTF
TRBV10-3	TRBD1	TRBJ1-1	TGTGCCATCAGTGAGAGGCAGGGGGGCCCTGAAGCTTTCTTT	CAISERQGGPEAFF
TRBV10-3	NA	TRBJ2-2	TGTGCCATCAGTGAGTCGACACAGGATGGCGGGGAGCTGTTTTTT	CAISESTQDGGELFF
TRBV6-1	NA	TRBJ2-3	TGTGCCAGCAGTGAATTGGTGGCCGATACGCAGTATTTT	CASSELVADTQYF
TRBV4-2	NA	TRBJ1-6	TGTGCCAGCAGCCAAGATGGCAGGGAGGATCCACCCCTCCACTTT	CASSQDGREDPPLHF
TRBV29-1	TRBD1	TRBJ1-1	TGCAGCGTGCACCCCCGGGACAGGGGAACTGAAGCTTTCTTT	CSVHPRDRGTEAFF
TRBV15	NA	TRBJ2-7	TGTGCCACCAGCAGAGAAAATCTACAGCCCTACGAGCAGTACTTC	CATSRENLQPYEQYF
TRBV18	TRBD2	TRBJ2-3	TGTGCCAGCTCACAGGTGGGAGGGAGCACAGATACGCAGTATTTT	CASSQVGGSTDTQYF